Below, 12 T cell receptor beta chains from the same sample are listed, as sequenced in a study of T cells after posttransplantation cyclophosphamide. Here immunoSEQ multiplex PCR was the method, and the copy in TCRdb shows in-frame clones only, minus some. The repertoire consists of about 43,000 clones, with 90% occurring once and the leading ten covering over 2%. Busulfan-fludarabine conditioning, marrow transplant, and cyclophosphamide on days +3 and +4 were administered. The sequencing here drew on PBMCs, taken 55 to 70 days after allogeneic stem cell transplant with posttransplant cyclophosphamide. These receptors were obtained from a male patient aged 60 to 75 who received an allogeneic stem cell transplant from a related donor and was CMV-positive. The T cells may partly be graft donor cells.

The CDR3 DNA sequence: TGCGCCAGCACTGGACAGGGCAGGTCCTACGAGCAGTACTTC. Its protein product is CASTGQGRSYEQYF. The V call is TRBV5-1, the J call TRBJ2-7, with 8 nucleotides matching TRBD1. Germline trimming cut 6 bases from V and 1 base from J; bases unmatched to any gene: 6. Germline CDR1 SGHRS, CDR2 YFSETQ. This CDR3 spans 14 amino acids.

As regards this clone: At the DNA level, this CDR3 is encoded by other sequences in the same sample as well. V usage is TRBV6-6 and J usage is TRBJ2-2; 9 bases are a match to TRBD2. The CDR3 consists of 15 residues. The V segment lost 8 bases and the J segment 6 bases; nucleotides outside the gene matches: 10. Germline V gene lookup returns CDR1 MNHNY and CDR2 SVGAGI (reference sequence). CDR3 coding DNA: TGTGCCAGCGGTACCCAGGGACTAGCTCCCGGGGAGCTGTTTTTT. Translated, it gives CASGTQGLAPGELFF.

The chain joins TRBV29-1 to TRBJ1-2; TRBD1 matches at 7 bases. Germline trimming cut 7 bases from V and 0 bases from J; bases unmatched to any gene: 5. Germline loops: CDR1 SQVTM, CDR2 ANQGSEA. The CDR3 loop spans 13 amino acids. The CDR3 loop is CSATGNANYGYTF. CDR3 sequence (DNA): TGCAGCGCGACAGGGAACGCTAACTATGGCTACACCTTC.

The chain employs TRBV2 and TRBJ1-5, with D uncertain. Germline CDR1 SNHLY, CDR2 FYNNEI. V lost 3 bases to trimming and J lost 3 bases, with 12 bases between them. The CDR3 is 15 residues long. The CDR3 nucleotides are TGTGCCAGCAGTGATCGGGAGATAAACAATCAGCCCCAGCATTTT. Its protein is CASSDREINNQPQHF.

The chain is built from TRBV11-2 and TRBJ1-2; 9 bases map to TRBD1. The CDR3 contains 16 residues. Germline values: CDR1 SGHAT, CDR2 FQNNGV. Trimming cost V 3 bases and J 4 bases; bases outside gene matches: 9. This CDR3 is CASSFPWTGVPYGYTF. CDR3 nucleotides: TGTGCCAGCAGCTTTCCATGGACAGGGGTACCCTATGGCTACACCTTC.

This clone appeared once. The chain carries TRBV5-1 and TRBJ2-5; D might be TRBD1 (6 bases). Trimming left V 4 bases short and J 5 bases short, with 9 bases between. The germline gives CDR1 SGHRS, CDR2 YFSETQ. There are 12 residues in the CDR3. The CDR3 coding sequence is TGCGCCAGCAGCGGGCAGGGGGAGACCCAGTACTTC. This encodes CASSGQGETQYF.

J is TRBJ1-2 and V is TRBV30; D not certain. In germline, CDR1 is GTSNPN, CDR2 SVGIG (reference sequence). Trimming took 3 bases from V and 2 from J, leaving 10 bases between them. This CDR3 is built from 13 residues. CDR3 in DNA: TGTGCCTGGAGCCCCCTGTCGAACTATGGCTACACCTTC. Translating gives CAWSPLSNYGYTF.

The gene calls are TRBV4-1 and TRBJ1-2; the match to TRBD1 covers 9 bases. The germline CDR1 and CDR2 sequences are MGHRA and YSYEKL. The CDR3 has 16 residues. The ends lost 2 bases at V and 4 bases at J; junction bases unmatched: 8. The CDR3 nucleotides read TGCGCCAGCAGCCAACATGGGACAGGGATTCTCTATGGCTACACCTTC. It codes for CASSQHGTGILYGYTF.

The gene calls are TRBV7-7 and TRBJ2-3; 10 nucleotides agree with TRBD2. CDR3 length equals 15 residues. CDR1 and CDR2 (germline): SSHAT, FNYEAQ (reference sequence). V lost 1 base, J lost 3 bases, and 1 base stayed unmatched. The DNA for the CDR3 is TGTGCCAGCAGCTTAGGAGCGGGGGGGACAGATACGCAGTATTTT. It encodes CASSLGAGGTDTQYF.

The chain recombines TRBV7-8 with TRBJ1-2; 7 positions agree with TRBD1. V lost 3 bases to trimming and J lost 1 base; unmatched junction nucleotides: 5. CDR1 is SGHVS, CDR2 FQNEAQ, per germline. The CDR3 runs 15 residues. The CDR3 region is CASSFSRGHNYGYTF. The DNA of the CDR3 is TGTGCCAGCAGCTTTTCTAGGGGGCATAACTATGGCTACACCTTC.

The CDR3 coding sequence is TGTGCCAGCAGCCAAACCGATACCAGGGTCTGGCGTGGCGGCTACACCTTC. It translates to CASSQTDTRVWRGGYTF. The chain links TRBV28 to TRBJ1-2; maybe TRBD1 (5 bases). The germline V and J ends were trimmed by 6 bases and 8 bases, with 28 bases remaining between them. This CDR3 region has 17 residues. Germline-derived CDR1 and CDR2 are MDHEN and SYDVKM.

CDR3 sequence (DNA): TGTGCCAGCAGTCGAAGGACTAGCGGGGGGGCCTACAATGAGCAGTTCTTC. Translation gives CASSRRTSGGAYNEQFF. The chain uses TRBV5-6 and TRBJ2-1; 15 nucleotides match TRBD2. This CDR3 is 17 amino acids long. V lost 5 bases to trimming and J lost 2 bases; unmatched junction nucleotides: 5. Germline V gives CDR1 SGHDT, CDR2 YYEEEE.